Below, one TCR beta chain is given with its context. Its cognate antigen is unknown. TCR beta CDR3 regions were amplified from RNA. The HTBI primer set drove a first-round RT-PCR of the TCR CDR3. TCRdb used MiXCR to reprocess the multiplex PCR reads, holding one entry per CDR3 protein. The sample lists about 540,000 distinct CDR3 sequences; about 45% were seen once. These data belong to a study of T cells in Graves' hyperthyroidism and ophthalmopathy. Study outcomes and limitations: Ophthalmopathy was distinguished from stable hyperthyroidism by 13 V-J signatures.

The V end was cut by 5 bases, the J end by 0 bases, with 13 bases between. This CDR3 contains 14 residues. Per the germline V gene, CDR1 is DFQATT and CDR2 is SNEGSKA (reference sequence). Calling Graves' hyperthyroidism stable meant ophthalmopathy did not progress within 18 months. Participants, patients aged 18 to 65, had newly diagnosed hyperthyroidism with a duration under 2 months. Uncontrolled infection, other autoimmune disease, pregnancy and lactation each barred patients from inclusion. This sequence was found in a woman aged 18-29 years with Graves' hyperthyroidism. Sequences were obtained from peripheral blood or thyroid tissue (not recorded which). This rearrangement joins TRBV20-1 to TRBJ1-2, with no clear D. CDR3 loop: CSAGRVGANYGYTF. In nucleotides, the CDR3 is TGCAGTGCTGGAAGAGTAGGAGCTAACTATGGCTACACCTTC.